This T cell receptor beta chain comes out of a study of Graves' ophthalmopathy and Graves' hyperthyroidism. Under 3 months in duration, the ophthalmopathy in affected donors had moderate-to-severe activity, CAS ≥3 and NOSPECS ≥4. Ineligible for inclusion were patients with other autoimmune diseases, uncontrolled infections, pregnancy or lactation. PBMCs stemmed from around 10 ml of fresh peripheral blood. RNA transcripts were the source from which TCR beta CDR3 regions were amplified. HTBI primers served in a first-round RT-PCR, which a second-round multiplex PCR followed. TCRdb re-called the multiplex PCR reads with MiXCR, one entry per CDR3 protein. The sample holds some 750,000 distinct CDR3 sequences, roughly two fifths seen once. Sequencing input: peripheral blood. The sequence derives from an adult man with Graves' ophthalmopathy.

The CDR3 DNA sequence: TGTGCCAGCAGCTTAGACTCCTTTTCAGATTACGAGCAGTACTTC. It encodes CASSLDSFSDYEQYF. V usage is TRBV7-9 and J usage is TRBJ2-7; D gene uncertain. Germline CDR1 SEHNR, CDR2 FQNEAQ (reference sequence). V dropped 1 base and J dropped 4 bases, with 14 bases sitting between them. This CDR3 region has 15 residues. Looking up the rest from reference TRBV7-9 and TRBJ2-7 gives the full variable domain: DTGVSQNPRHKITKRGQNVTFRCDPISEHNRLYWYRQTLGQGPEFLTYFQNEAQLEKSRLLSDRFSAERPKGSFSTLEIQRTEQGDSAMYLCASSLDSFSDYEQYFGPGTRLTVT.